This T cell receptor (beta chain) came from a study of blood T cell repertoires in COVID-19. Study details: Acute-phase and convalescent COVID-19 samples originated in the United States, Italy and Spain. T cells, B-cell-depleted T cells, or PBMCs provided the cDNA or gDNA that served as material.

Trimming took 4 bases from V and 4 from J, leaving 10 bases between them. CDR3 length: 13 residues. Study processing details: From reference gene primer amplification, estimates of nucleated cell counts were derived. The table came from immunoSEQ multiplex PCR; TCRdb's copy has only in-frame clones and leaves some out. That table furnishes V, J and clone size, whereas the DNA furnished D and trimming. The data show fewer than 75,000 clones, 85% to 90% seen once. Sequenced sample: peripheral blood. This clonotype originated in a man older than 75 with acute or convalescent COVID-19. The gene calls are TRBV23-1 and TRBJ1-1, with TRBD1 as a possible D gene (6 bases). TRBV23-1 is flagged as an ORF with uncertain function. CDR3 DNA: TGCGCCAGCAGTCCGGACAGTTTCACTGAAGCTTTCTTT. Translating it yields CASSPDSFTEAFF.